This TCR beta chain was profiled in a study of cytomegalovirus exposure and HLA in healthy donors (dated by TCRdb to between 2016 and 2019). Study-level background: An earlier analysis of 587 of the donors reported about 300 Gb of sequence data and 117 million unique TCR beta sequences obtained from about 179 million T cells. An early release that covered roughly 600 HLA-typed donors contained approximately 300 gigabases of sequencing data and 65 million to 100 million unique TCR sequences. Among the roughly 430 genotyped donors, approximately 82% belonged to the genetic ancestry cluster associated with self-reported Caucasian donors. The study aimed to test whether signatures of past pathogen exposure could be identified by cataloging public T cell receptors. The study used immunosequencing to profile the T cell repertoires of approximately 630 subjects and linked those repertoires to cytomegalovirus serostatus. Besides the first cohort of approximately 670 subjects, a separate validation cohort made up of 120 different subjects was used. High-throughput TCR immunosequencing, statistical association of individual TCRs with disease status, and machine learning were combined to predict cytomegalovirus infection status. A later analysis re-analyzed previously published TCR beta repertoires from 660 or so donors and added high-resolution HLA genotyping to study TCR occurrence patterns. Rather than using new phenotypic data, the later analysis identified candidate immune exposures from TCR beta sequences and from how often those sequences occurred across donors. To decide whether each TCR beta V gene segment behaved as functional or pseudogenic, an earlier analysis of 587 of the donors relied on high-throughput TCR beta sequencing. Donor age, sex, ethnicity and CMV serostatus were collected together with the repertoire data. A later genetic analysis took genome-wide SNP genotypes for about 65% of the 666 donors and used that subset as a discovery cohort. Every repertoire in the discovery cohort had been generated on one and the same sequencing platform. Class I and class II HLA loci were covered by the typing at four-digit resolution. Typing coverage varied by locus: 629-630 donors for A, B, C, DRB1 and DQB1; more than 500 for DQA1; over 600 for DPA1; 450 to 480 for DPB1. Five DR-DQ haplotypes were handled as single units for association and clustering, since linkage in the cohort was strong. Among roughly 370 genotyped donors of the cohort, an average of approximately 240,000 unique TCR beta nucleotide sequences were sequenced per donor, 15% to 20% of them non-productive.

In total, fewer than 750 healthy bone marrow donors made up the cohort. All cohort members were sampled while nominally healthy, although unrecorded immune exposures were likely present. The donor was CMV seronegative and was included in the group of several hundred seronegative cohort members. A peripheral blood sample was collected from each donor, and TCR beta sequencing was performed on peripheral blood mononuclear cells. Genomic DNA extraction from the blood cell samples was performed with the Qiagen DNeasy Blood Extraction Kit. Broader findings and caveats from the paper: This cohort had only TCR beta chains sequenced, and the lack of alpha or paired-chain data limited which features could be detected. A further reported finding was that TCR beta sequences accurately predicted the HLA-A and HLA-B alleles for most subjects in the first cohort. According to a later analysis, most CMV-associated TCR beta chains appeared to be HLA-restricted, and the HLA associations seemed to be driven largely by CMV exposure. A later analysis associated about 18,000 TCR beta sequences with specific HLA alleles at a false discovery rate of 0.05. The 87-base-pair reads could not distinguish some IMGT-functional V segments, including TRBV6-2 and TRBV6-3, so those segments were excluded. Most TCR sequences were observed very rarely across donors, whereas some public TCRs were present in many individuals. When HLA alleles, especially DR and DQ, strongly co-occurred, TCR associations were difficult to assign to individual alleles. In a later analysis, HLA-associated TCR beta chains were found to be more clonally expanded and to have lower generation probabilities than equally common non-associated chains. According to a later analysis, TCR association rates differed among HLA loci, with DRB1 alleles showing the most associated TCRs and HLA-C alleles showing the fewest. A later analysis reported that several top co-occurrence clusters appeared linked to parvovirus B19, influenza, CMV and Epstein-Barr virus. Because counts were too low, around 17 rarely observed V segments, including chromosome 9 orphons, were left out of the earlier analysis of 500 to 750 of the donors. A group of highly shared sequence variants was considered likely to be a technical artifact of the sequencing pipeline. Broadly in line with IMGT annotations, most TCR beta V segments showed up in productive rearrangements about 87% or about 30% of the time in an earlier analysis of several hundred of the donors. The classifier was reported to diagnose cytomegalovirus status with high specificity and sensitivity in both the original cohort and the validation cohort. The study gave a list of under 200 TCR beta chains associated with cytomegalovirus. According to a later genetic analysis, donors in an Asian-associated ancestry cluster had fewer N-insertions in productive TCRs than the roughly 660-donor mean. Because some donors lacked HLA typing at each locus, the association tests relied only on the typed subset. The authors suggested that the approach could potentially be extended to other disease states and immunological phenotypes. In a later genetic analysis, a missense DCLRE1C variant was associated with V-gene and J-gene trimming of TCR beta chains, and the association was replicated in an independent cohort. CMV serostatus was the only immune exposure information available for the cohort. A few of the identified cytomegalovirus-associated TCR beta chains were confirmed in vitro to be specific for cytomegalovirus antigens. Correlated functional status among segregating V segments might reflect linkage disequilibrium, but an unknown experimental factor could not be ruled out. The presence/absence analyses assumed that sequencing depth was roughly uniform across donors, and that assumption may not be true.

CDR1 and CDR2, looked up from the germline V gene, are MDHEN and SYDVKM. V loses 2 bases of germline sequence and J loses 2 bases, and the interval between the two ends is 8 bases. Its CDR3 holds 14 amino acids, cysteine through phenylalanine. Left in the record is the CDR3 DNA by itself, 42 bases read in frame from the first base. As for this clone: No antigen is known for it. No clone much larger than this one lies a single base away; base qualities are absent.

The library was generated by the immunoSEQ multiplex PCR assay. For the multiplex PCR, a mixture combining 60 forward primers for TCR Vbeta segments and 13 reverse primers for TCR Jbeta segments was used. The CDR3 region of rearranged TCR beta genes was amplified from genomic DNA by a multiplex PCR assay. On the Illumina HiSeq System, the amplified TCR beta libraries were sequenced as 87-base-pair reads. As for the authors' bioinformatics: A later analysis counted about 80 million unique TCR beta chains across the roughly 700 repertoires, and 9.5 million to 11 million of these chains were shared by at least two donors. Raw reads were error-corrected and collapsed into unique sequences by a nearest-neighbor algorithm in which closely related sequences were merged to remove PCR and sequencing errors. V, D and J gene segments were assigned by aligning CDR3 sequences to IMGT reference sequences. For a sequence to be retained, a match of at least six nucleotides was required to both a V gene segment and a J gene segment. A rearrangement counted as productive if the CDR3 had no stop codons and remained in frame with V and J, and every other rearrangement counted as non-productive. CDR3 was defined according to IMGT convention as the region running from the second conserved V-encoded cysteine to the conserved J-encoded phenylalanine. In an earlier analysis of roughly 610 of the donors, sequences lacking an unambiguous match to a single V gene segment were excluded. In an earlier analysis of about 590 of the donors, a V segment was called functional when productive rearrangements were above 56.7%, and segregating when the standard deviation between donors exceeded 5%. A statistical classification framework was built to diagnose cytomegalovirus status from the catalog of TCR beta chain sequences. In a later analysis, TCR nucleotide sequences were compared against IMGT/GENE-DB human TR gene sequences so that V and J genes could be assigned. Using the TCRdist pipeline, a later analysis assigned CDR3 sequences along with most-parsimonious VDJ recombination scenarios. In a later analysis, each TCR beta chain was defined by its CDR3 amino acid sequence together with its V-gene family, and reads lacking a unique V-gene family were excluded. To address suspected cross-contamination and a sequencing artifact, a later analysis removed approximately 590 highly shared, low-generation-probability nucleotide sequences. In a later analysis, a clonal expansion index was calculated for each public chain from normalized within-repertoire ranks of inferred template counts. In a later analysis, generation probabilities were computed using a VDJ recombination model fitted to out-of-frame rearrangements, and the results were checked against IGoR. A later analysis scored TCR-TCR, TCR-HLA and TCR-CMV co-occurrence with hypergeometric tests, applying a repertoire-size bias correction to TCR pairs. False discovery rates were estimated in a later analysis by permuting HLA or CMV assignments 20 times. In a later analysis, co-occurring TCRs were grouped with DBSCAN, and TCRdist sequence similarity was added when clustering was performed within HLA-allele-positive subsets. Repertoires with fewer than 30,000 or more than 120,000 public chains, plus five repertoires with anomalous nucleotide sharing, were excluded from co-occurrence clustering. TCRdb obtained this table from immuneACCESS and retained in-frame rearrangements with V and J assigned. These tables miss some clones; where compared with another copy, unresolved V genes account for less than half of the shortfall, and the remainder is unexplained. V and J calls plus clone size are reproduced from that table; the DNA served to infer D and trimming. The sample profile shows about 110,000 clones; about 73% of them were found once. The biggest ten clones account for approximately 1.2% of the sample.

The sequencing input was PBMCs. This receptor chain uses TRBV28 and TRBJ2-3; the D segment cannot be called with confidence. This clonotype was obtained from a woman in her 30s in good health and CMV-seronegative. CDR3 sequence: CASSLTWATDTQYF. The DNA sequence follows: TGTGCCAGCAGTTTAACCTGGGCCACAGATACGCAGTATTTT.